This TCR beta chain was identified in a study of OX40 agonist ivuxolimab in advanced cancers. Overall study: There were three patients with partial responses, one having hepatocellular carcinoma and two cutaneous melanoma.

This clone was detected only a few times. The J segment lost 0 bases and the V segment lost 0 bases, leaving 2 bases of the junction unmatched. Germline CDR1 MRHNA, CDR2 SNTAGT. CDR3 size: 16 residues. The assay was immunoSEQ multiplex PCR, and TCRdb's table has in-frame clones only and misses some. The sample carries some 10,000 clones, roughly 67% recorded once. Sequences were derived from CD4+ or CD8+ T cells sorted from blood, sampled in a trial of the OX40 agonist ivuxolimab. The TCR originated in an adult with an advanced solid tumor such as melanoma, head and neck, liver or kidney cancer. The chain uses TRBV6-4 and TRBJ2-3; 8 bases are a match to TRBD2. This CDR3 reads CASSDSAGGSTDTQYF. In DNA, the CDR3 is TGTGCCAGCAGTGACTCGGCGGGGGGAAGCACAGATACGCAGTATTTT.